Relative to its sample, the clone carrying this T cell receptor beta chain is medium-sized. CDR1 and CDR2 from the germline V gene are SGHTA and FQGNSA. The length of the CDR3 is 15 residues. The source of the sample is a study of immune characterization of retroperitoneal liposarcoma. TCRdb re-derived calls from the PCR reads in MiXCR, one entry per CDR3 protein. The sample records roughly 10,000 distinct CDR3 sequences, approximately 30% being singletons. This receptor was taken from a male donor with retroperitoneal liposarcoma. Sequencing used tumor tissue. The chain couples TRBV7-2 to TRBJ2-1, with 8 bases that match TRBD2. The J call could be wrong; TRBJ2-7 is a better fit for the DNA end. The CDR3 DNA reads TGTGCCAGCAGCTTAGGGACTAGCACCTACAATGAGCAGTACTTC. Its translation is CASSLGTSTYNEQYF.